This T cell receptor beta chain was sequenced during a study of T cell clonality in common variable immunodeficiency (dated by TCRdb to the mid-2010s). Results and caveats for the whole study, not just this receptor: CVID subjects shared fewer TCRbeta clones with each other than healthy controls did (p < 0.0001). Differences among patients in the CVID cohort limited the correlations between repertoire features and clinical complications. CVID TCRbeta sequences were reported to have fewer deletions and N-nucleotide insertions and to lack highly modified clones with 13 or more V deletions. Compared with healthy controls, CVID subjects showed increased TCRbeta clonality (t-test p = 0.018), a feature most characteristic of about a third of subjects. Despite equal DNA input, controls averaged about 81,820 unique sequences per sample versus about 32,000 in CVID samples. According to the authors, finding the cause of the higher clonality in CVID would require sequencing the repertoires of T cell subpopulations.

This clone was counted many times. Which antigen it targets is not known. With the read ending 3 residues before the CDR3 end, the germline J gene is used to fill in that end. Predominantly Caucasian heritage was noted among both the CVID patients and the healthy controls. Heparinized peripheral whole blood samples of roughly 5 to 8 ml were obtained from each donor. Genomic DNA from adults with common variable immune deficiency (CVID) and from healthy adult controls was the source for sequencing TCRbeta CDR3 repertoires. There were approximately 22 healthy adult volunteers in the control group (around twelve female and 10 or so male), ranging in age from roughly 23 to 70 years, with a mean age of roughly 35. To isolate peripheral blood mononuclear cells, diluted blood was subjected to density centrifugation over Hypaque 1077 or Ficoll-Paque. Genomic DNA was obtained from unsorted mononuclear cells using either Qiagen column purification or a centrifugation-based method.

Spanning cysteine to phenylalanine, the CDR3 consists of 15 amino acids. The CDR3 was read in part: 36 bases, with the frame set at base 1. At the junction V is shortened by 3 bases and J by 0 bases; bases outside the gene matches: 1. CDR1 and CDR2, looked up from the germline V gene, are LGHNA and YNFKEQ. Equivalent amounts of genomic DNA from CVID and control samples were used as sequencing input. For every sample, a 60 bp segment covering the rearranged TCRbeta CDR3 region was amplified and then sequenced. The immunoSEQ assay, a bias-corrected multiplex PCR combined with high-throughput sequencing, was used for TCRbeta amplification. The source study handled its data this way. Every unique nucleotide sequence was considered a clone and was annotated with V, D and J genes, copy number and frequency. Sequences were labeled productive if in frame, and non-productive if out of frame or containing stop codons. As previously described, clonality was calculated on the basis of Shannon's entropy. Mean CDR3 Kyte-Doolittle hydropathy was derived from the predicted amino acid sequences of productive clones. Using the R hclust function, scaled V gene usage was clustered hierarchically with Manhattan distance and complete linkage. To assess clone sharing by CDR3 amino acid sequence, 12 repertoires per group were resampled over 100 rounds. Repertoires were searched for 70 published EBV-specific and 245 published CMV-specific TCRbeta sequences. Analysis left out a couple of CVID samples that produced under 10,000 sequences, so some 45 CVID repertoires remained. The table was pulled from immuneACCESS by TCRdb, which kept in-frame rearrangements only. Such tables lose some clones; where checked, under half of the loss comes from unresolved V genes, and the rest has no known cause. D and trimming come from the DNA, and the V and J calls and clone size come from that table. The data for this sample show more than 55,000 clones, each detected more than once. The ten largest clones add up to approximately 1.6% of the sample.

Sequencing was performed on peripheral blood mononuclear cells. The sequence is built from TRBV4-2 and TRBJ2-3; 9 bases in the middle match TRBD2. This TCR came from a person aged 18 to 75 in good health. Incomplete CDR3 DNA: TGTGCCAGCAGCCATAGCGGGAGTAGCACAGATACG. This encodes CASSHSGSSTDT. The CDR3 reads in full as CASSHSGSSTDTQYF.